The clone carrying this T cell receptor (beta chain) was detected many times. Its antigen is not identified. TCRbeta library preparation incorporated unique molecular identifiers. TCRdb ran MiXCR on the PCR reads and lists one entry per CDR3 protein. In the table there are about 4,300 distinct CDR3 sequences, around 12% of which are singletons. This entry is derived from a study of T-cell reconstitution after alpha-beta-depleted transplantation in children. Regarding the study as a whole: Several hundred expanded graft clones reportedly supplied alpha-beta T cells about two months after transplant. Fresh T-cell production supplied most of the T-cell counts and diversity seen one year after transplant. In some patients, recipient T cells and intrathymic progenitors surviving conditioning explained high day-60 diversity.

The sequence derives from a male patient between 2 and 10 years old who had a stem cell transplant for acute lymphoblastic leukemia, so the T cells may come from the graft donor. The specimen was PBMCs, mostly from graft donor cells, collected 60 days after TCRalphabeta/CD19-depleted stem cell transplant.

CDR3 DNA: TGTGCCAGCAGTTACTCGGGACAGGGGTCCTACGAGCAGTACTTC. Amino acids: CASSYSGQGSYEQYF. This chain links TRBV6-5 with TRBJ2-7; 10 nucleotides align to TRBD1. The CDR3 is 15 amino acids. V lost 0 bases to trimming and J lost 1 base; unmatched junction nucleotides: 0. The germline gives CDR1 MNHEY, CDR2 SVGAGI.